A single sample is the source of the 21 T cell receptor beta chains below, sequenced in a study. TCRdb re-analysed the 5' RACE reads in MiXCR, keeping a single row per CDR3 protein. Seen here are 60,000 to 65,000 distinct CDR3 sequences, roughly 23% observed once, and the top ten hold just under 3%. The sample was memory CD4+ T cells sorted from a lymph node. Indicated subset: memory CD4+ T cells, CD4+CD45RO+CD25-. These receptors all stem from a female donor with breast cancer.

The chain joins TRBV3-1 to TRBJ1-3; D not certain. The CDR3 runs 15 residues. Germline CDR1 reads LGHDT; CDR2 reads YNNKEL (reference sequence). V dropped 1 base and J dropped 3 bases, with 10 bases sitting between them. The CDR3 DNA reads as TGTGCCAGCAGCCAAGCGTCCGGTTATGGAAACACCATATATTTT. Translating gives CASSQASGYGNTIYF.

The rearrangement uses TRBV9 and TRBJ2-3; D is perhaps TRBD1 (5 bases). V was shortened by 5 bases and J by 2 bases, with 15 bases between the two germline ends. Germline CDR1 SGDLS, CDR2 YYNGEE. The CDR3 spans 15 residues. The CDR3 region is CASRRTETVTDTQYF. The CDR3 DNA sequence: TGTGCCAGCAGAAGAACCGAGACAGTCACAGATACGCAGTATTTT.

This chain's CDR3 is CASSARTRTSGSYNEQFF. CDR3 coding DNA: TGTGCCAGCAGCGCCCGAACCAGGACTAGCGGGAGTTACAATGAGCAGTTCTTC. This chain links TRBV7-2 with TRBJ2-1; 13 positions match TRBD2. This CDR3 is 18 amino acids long. Germline loops: CDR1 SGHTA, CDR2 FQGNSA. The ends lost 5 bases at V and 4 bases at J; junction bases unmatched: 11.

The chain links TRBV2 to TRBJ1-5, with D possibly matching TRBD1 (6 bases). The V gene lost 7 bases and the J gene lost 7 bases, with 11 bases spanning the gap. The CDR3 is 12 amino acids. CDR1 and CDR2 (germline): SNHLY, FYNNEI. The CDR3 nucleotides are TGTGCCAGCAAGGGGGATGGGCAGCCCCAGCATTTT. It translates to CASKGDGQPQHF.

The CDR3 reads CASSLGGDLQEKLFF. In DNA, the CDR3 is TGCGCCAGCAGCTTGGGGGGCGACCTACAGGAAAAACTGTTTTTT. The chain has TRBV5-1 and TRBJ1-4; tentative D call: TRBD1 (5 bases). The CDR3 contains 15 residues. Germline lookup yields CDR1 SGHRS and CDR2 YFSETQ. V lost 0 bases and J lost 8, with 14 bases in between.

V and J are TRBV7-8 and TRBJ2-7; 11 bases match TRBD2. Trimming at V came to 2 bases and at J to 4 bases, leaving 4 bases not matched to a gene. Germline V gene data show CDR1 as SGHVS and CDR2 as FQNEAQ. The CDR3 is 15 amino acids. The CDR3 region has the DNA TGTGCCAGCAGCTTACTAGCGGGAGGTTTTTACGAGCAGTACTTC. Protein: CASSLLAGGFYEQYF.

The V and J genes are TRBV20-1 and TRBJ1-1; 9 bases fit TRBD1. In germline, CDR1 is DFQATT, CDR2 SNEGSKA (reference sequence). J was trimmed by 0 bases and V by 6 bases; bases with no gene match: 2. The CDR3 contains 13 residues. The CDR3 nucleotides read TGCAGTGCGAGGACAGGGGTGAACACTGAAGCTTTCTTT. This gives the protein CSARTGVNTEAFF.

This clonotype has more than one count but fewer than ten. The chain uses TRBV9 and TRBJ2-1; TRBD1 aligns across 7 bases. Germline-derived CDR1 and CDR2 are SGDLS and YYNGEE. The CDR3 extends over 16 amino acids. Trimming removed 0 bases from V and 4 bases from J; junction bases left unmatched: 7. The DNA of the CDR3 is TGTGCCAGCAGCGTAGGGCGAAGGGGGCTATACAATGAGCAGTTCTTC. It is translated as CASSVGRRGLYNEQFF.

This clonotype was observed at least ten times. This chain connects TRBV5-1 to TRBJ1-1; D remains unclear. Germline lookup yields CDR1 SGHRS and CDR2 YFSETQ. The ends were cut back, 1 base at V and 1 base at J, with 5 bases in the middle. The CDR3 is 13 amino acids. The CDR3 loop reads CASSLKTNTEAFF. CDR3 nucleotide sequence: TGCGCCAGCAGCTTGAAGACGAACACTGAAGCTTTCTTT.

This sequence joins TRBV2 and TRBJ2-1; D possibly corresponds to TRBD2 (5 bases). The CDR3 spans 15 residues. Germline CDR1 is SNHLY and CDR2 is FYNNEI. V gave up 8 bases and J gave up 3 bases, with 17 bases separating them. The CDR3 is CASQRAAGNYNEQFF. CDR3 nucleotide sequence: TGTGCCAGCCAGAGGGCCGCGGGTAACTACAATGAGCAGTTCTTC.

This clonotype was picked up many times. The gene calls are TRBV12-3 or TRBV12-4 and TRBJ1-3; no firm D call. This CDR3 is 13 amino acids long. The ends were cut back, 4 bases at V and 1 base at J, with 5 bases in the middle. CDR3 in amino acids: CASSSTSGNTIYF. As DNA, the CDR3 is TGTGCCAGCAGTTCAACGTCTGGAAACACCATATATTTT.

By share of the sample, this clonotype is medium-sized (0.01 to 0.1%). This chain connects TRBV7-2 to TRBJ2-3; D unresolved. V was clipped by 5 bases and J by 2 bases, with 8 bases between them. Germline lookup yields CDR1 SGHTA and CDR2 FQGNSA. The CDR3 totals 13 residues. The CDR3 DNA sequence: TGTGCCAGCAGCCCCCCGTCCACAGATACGCAGTATTTT. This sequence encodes CASSPPSTDTQYF.

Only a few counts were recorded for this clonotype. The CDR3 bases are TGCGCCAGCAGCTTCTCTAGCGGGAGTGGGAATGAGCAGTTCTTC. The encoded protein is CASSFSSGSGNEQFF. V gene TRBV5-1 combines with J gene TRBJ2-1, with 10 bases matching TRBD2. The V and J ends lost 2 bases and 7 bases, in that order; junction bases with no gene match: 6. The CDR3 is 15 amino acids. The germline CDR1 and CDR2 sequences are SGHRS and YFSETQ.

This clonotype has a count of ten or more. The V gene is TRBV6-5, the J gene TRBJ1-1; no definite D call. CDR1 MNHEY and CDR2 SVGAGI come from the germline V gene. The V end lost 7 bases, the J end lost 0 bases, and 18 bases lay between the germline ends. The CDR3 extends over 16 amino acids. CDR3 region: CASKSGQPSLNTEAFF. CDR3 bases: TGTGCCAGCAAAAGCGGCCAGCCTAGCCTGAACACTGAAGCTTTCTTT.

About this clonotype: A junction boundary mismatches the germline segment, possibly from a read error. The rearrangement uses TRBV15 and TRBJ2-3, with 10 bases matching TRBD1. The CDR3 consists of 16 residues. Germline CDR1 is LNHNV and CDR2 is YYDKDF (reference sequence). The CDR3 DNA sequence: TGTGCCACCAGCAGAGATGGGGGACAGGGGTCAGATACGCAATATTTT. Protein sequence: CATSRDGGQGSDTQYF.

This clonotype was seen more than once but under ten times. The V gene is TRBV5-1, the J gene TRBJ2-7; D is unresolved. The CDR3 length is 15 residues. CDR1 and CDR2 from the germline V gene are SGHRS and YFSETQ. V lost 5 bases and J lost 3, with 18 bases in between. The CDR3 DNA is TGCGCCAGCAGAATCTTGACGGACCCCCGCTACGAGCAGTACTTC. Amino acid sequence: CASRILTDPRYEQYF. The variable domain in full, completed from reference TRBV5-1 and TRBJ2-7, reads KAGVTQTPRYLIKTRGQQVTLSCSPISGHRSVSWYQQTPGQGLQFLFEYFSETQRNKGNFPGRFSGRQFSNSRSEMNVSTLELGDSALYLCASRILTDPRYEQYFGPGTRLTVT.

The CDR3 nucleotides are TGCGCCAGCAGCTTGGGGAGGAACGAGCAGTACTTC. It yields the protein CASSLGRNEQYF. The V call is TRBV5-1, the J call TRBJ2-7; weak D call: TRBD2 (5 bases). Germline V gene lookup returns CDR1 SGHRS and CDR2 YFSETQ. Trimming shortened V by 0 bases and J by 5 bases, and 6 bases separated the two germline ends. CDR3 size: 12 residues.

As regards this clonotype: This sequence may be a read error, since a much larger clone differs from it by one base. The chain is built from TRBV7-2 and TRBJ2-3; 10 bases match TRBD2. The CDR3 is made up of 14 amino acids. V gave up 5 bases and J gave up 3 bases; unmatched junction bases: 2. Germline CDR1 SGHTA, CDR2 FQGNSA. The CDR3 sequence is CASSPLAGTDTQYF. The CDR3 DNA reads TGTGCCAGCAGCCCACTAGCGGGAACAGATACGCAGTATTTT.

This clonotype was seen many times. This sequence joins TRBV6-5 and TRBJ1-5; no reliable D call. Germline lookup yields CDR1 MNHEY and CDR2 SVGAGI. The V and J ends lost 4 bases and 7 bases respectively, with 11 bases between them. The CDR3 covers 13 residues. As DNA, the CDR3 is TGTGCCAGCAGTTTTAAGGCGGAGCAGCCCCAGCATTTT. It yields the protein CASSFKAEQPQHF.

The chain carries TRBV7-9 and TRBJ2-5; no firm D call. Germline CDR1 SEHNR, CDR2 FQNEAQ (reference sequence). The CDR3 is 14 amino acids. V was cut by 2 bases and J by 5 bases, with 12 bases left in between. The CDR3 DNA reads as TGTGCCAGCAGCTTATCGCTGGACGGGGAGACCCAGTACTTC. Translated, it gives CASSLSLDGETQYF.

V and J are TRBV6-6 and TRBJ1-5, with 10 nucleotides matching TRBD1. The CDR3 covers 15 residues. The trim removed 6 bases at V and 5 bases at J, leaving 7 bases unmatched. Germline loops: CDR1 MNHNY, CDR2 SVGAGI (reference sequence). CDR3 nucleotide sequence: TGTGCCAGCAGCGAGGGACAGGGGTCGTATCAGCCCCAGCATTTT. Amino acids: CASSEGQGSYQPQHF.